These 26 T cell receptor beta chains were all obtained from the same sample, sequenced in a study of spatial heterogeneity in lung cancer. Each CDR3 protein is one row after TCRdb ran MiXCR on the 5' RACE reads. This table holds fewer than 60,000 distinct CDR3 sequences, roughly 7.4% found once. Time point defined: blood at routine non-recurrence follow-up after resection. Extraction of whole RNA from tumor, nontumor lung or frozen PBMC preceded unsorted sequencing. The sequences come from PBMCs, collected at follow-up. The receptors stem from a female donor with early-stage non-small cell lung cancer.

This chain links TRBV12-5 with TRBJ1-2, with D maybe TRBD1 (6 bases). Germline CDR1 reads LGHNT; CDR2 reads FRNRAP. The CDR3 has 18 residues. Trimming removed 6 bases at V and 4 bases at J, with 27 bases between. In DNA form, the CDR3 reads TGTGCTAGTGGCGTAACGGTCCCCGGGCCACAGGGTGGCTATGGCTACACCTTC. It yields the protein CASGVTVPGPQGGYGYTF.

In this sample, this clonotype turned up a few times. The chain is built from TRBV14 and TRBJ2-5, with a tentative D call TRBD2 (5 bases). CDR1 is SGHDN, CDR2 FVKESK, per germline. Trimming removed 0 bases at V and 5 bases at J, with 13 bases between. The CDR3 is 15 residues long. CDR3 DNA sequence: TGTGCCAGCAGCCAAGAAGAGGCCCGAGGGGAGACCCAGTACTTC. The encoded protein is CASSQEEARGETQYF.

In this sample, this clonotype turned up many times. This chain joins TRBV20-1 and TRBJ1-4, with D possibly matching TRBD1 (6 bases). This CDR3 has 15 residues. The V end was cut by 2 bases, the J end by 7 bases, with 17 bases between. Germline lookup yields CDR1 DFQATT and CDR2 SNEGSKA (reference sequence). CDR3 amino acids: CSARQPTGGGEKLFF. The CDR3 DNA reads TGCAGTGCTAGACAGCCCACGGGGGGCGGTGAAAAACTGTTTTTT.

This clonotype occurred many times. The V gene is TRBV7-6, the J gene TRBJ2-2; D is possibly TRBD1 or TRBD2 (5 bases each). Looked up from germline, CDR1 is SGHVS and CDR2 is FNYEAQ. There are 15 residues in the CDR3. Trimming stripped 7 bases from V and 4 bases from J, with 16 bases between. The CDR3 nucleotides are TGTGCCAGCACCAGAGGGACCGTTTCCACCGGGGAGCTGTTTTTT. It codes for CASTRGTVSTGELFF.

This clonotype was observed many times. The V and J genes are TRBV4-1 and TRBJ2-5, with TRBD1 matching 10 bases. Germline CDR1 is MGHRA and CDR2 is YSYEKL. The ends lost 4 bases at V and 4 bases at J; junction bases unmatched: 9. CDR3 size: 16 residues. The CDR3: CASSRSGQGVGETQYF. In DNA form, the CDR3 reads TGCGCCAGCAGCCGAAGCGGACAGGGGGTAGGAGAGACCCAGTACTTC.

This clonotype came up many times. The chain couples TRBV5-1 to TRBJ2-5; no definite D call. V lost 3 bases, J lost 5 bases, and 11 bases lay in between. Looked up from germline, CDR1 is SGHRS and CDR2 is YFSETQ. The CDR3 runs to 13 residues. The CDR3 region has the DNA TGCGCCAGCAGCTCCGAGTCTATGGAGACCCAGTACTTC. It encodes CASSSESMETQYF.

This clonotype was counted at least ten times. CDR3 nucleotides: TGCGCCAGCAGCCAGGGGACGGTCGCCTACGAGCAGTACTTC. Translated: CASSQGTVAYEQYF. This chain joins TRBV4-1 and TRBJ2-7, with D perhaps assigned TRBD1 or TRBD2 (5 bases each). Germline V gives CDR1 MGHRA, CDR2 YSYEKL. This CDR3 comprises 14 residues. With 3 bases removed from V and 2 bases from J, the gap between germline ends came to 11 bases.

V gene TRBV20-1 combines with J gene TRBJ2-3; TRBD2 matches at 9 bases. The CDR3 contains 14 residues. Germline assignment: CDR1 DFQATT and CDR2 SNEGSKA (reference sequence). V trimming: 1 base; J trimming: 3 bases; junction bases outside the gene matches: 2. CDR3 sequence reads: CSARVLAGTDTQYF. Written as DNA, the CDR3 is TGCAGTGCTAGAGTTCTAGCGGGGACAGATACGCAGTATTTT.

This clonotype showed up just a few times. The chain links TRBV5-1 to TRBJ2-3, with D perhaps matching TRBD1 (6 bases). V gave up 2 bases and J gave up 4 bases, with 8 bases separating them. Looked up from germline, CDR1 is SGHRS and CDR2 is YFSETQ. The CDR3 contains 13 residues. The CDR3 region is CASSLTGSDTQYF. For the CDR3, the DNA is TGCGCCAGCAGCTTAACAGGGTCAGATACGCAGTATTTT.

This clonotype was detected only a few times. The chain combines TRBV12-5 with TRBJ1-1; no clear D gene. The V and J ends lost 3 bases and 0 bases respectively, with 11 bases between them. Germline V gives CDR1 LGHNT, CDR2 FRNRAP. The CDR3 is 15 amino acids. CDR3 coding DNA: TGTGCTAGTGGTTTCTCCCGGGATTTGAACACTGAAGCTTTCTTT. Residues: CASGFSRDLNTEAFF.

This clonotype showed up many times. The chain has TRBV12-3 or TRBV12-4 and TRBJ1-3, with no clear D. V lost 4 bases, J lost 0 bases, and 13 bases lay in between. CDR3 length: 16 amino acids. In DNA, the CDR3 is TGTGCCAGCAGTTCTTCAGGCCCGAGCTCTGGAAACACCATATATTTT. Translated: CASSSSGPSSGNTIYF.

V usage is TRBV20-1 and J usage is TRBJ1-5, with a weak D call TRBD1 (6 bases). This CDR3 is built from 14 residues. V was trimmed by 6 bases and J by 0 bases, leaving 12 bases between them. CDR1 DFQATT and CDR2 SNEGSKA come from the germline V gene (reference sequence). CDR3 sequence: CSAQGFYSNQPQHF. CDR3 bases: TGCAGTGCACAGGGATTTTATAGCAATCAGCCCCAGCATTTT.

The rearrangement joins TRBV11-2 to TRBJ2-7, with D perhaps matching TRBD1 or TRBD2 (5 bases each). V gave up 3 bases and J gave up 1 base, with 13 bases separating them. Germline values: CDR1 SGHAT, CDR2 FQNNGV. This CDR3 region has 15 residues. The DNA of the CDR3 is TGTGCCAGCAGCTTCAAGTGGGACGCTTCCTACGAGCAGTACTTC. As protein: CASSFKWDASYEQYF. The variable domain in full, completed from reference TRBV11-2 and TRBJ2-7, reads EAGVAQSPRYKIIEKRQSVAFWCNPISGHATLYWYQQILGQGPKLLIQFQNNGVVDDSQLPKDRFSAERLKGVDSTLKIQPAKLEDSAVYLCASSFKWDASYEQYFGPGTRLTVT.

At least ten counts were recorded for this clonotype. The chain combines TRBV5-1 with TRBJ2-5, with D perhaps matching TRBD1 or TRBD2 (6 bases each). CDR1 and CDR2 from the germline V gene are SGHRS and YFSETQ. The CDR3 consists of 15 residues. V lost 2 bases, J lost 5 bases, and 16 bases lay in between. The CDR3 nucleotides are TGCGCCAGCAGCTTAGGGGGGCAGGGCTACGAGACCCAGTACTTC. Protein product: CASSLGGQGYETQYF.

This clonotype came up many times. The CDR3 protein is CASRDRERTEAFF. The DNA for the CDR3 is TGTGCCAGCCGGGACAGGGAGAGGACTGAAGCTTTCTTT. V and J are TRBV6-4 and TRBJ1-1; 9 nucleotides agree with TRBD1. The CDR3 contains 13 residues. Germline lookup yields CDR1 MRHNA and CDR2 SNTAGT. V lost 8 bases, J lost 5 bases, and 6 bases stayed unmatched.

The chain couples TRBV5-4 to TRBJ2-7, with D possibly called TRBD1 or TRBD2 (5 bases each). Per germline, CDR1 SGHNT and CDR2 YYREEE (reference sequence). V lost 0 bases, J lost 4 bases, and 11 bases lay in between. CDR3 length equals 14 residues. CDR3 sequence (DNA): TGTGCCAGCAGCTTGGGGGACGGGCTTTACGAGCAGTACTTC. Translating gives CASSLGDGLYEQYF.

There are many counts of this clonotype. This chain joins TRBV5-1 and TRBJ2-5, with 11 bases aligning to TRBD1. This CDR3 comprises 16 residues. Losses at the gene ends were 0 bases for V and 3 bases for J; bases not matched to a gene: 4. Per the germline V gene, CDR1 is SGHRS and CDR2 is YFSETQ. The DNA for the CDR3 is TGCGCCAGCAGCTTGGCCTGGGACAGGGGGGAAGAGACCCAGTACTTC. It specifies CASSLAWDRGEETQYF.

This clonotype was counted many times. The chain carries TRBV28 and TRBJ2-4, with TRBD1 as a possible D gene (6 bases). Trimming stripped 3 bases from V and 7 bases from J, with 10 bases between. The germline V gene has CDR1 MDHEN and CDR2 SYDVKM. CDR3 length: 13 amino acids. The DNA of the CDR3 is TGTGCCAGCAGTTTCGGACAGTCCAACATTCAGTACTTC. It yields the protein CASSFGQSNIQYF.

In DNA, the CDR3 is TGTGCCAGCAGCATATCAGGGACCCCAGATACGCAGTATTTT. Residues: CASSISGTPDTQYF. V is TRBV7-9 and J is TRBJ2-3, with D perhaps given as TRBD1 or TRBD2 (5 bases each). Germline loops: CDR1 SEHNR, CDR2 FQNEAQ (reference sequence). This CDR3 has 14 amino acids. V gave up 5 bases and J gave up 4 bases, with 13 bases separating them.

V gene TRBV4-1 combines with J gene TRBJ2-3; D may be TRBD2 (6 bases). From germline, CDR1 is MGHRA and CDR2 YSYEKL. This CDR3 contains 19 residues. The V end lost 0 bases, the J end lost 0 bases, and 19 bases lay between the germline ends. Here the CDR3 reads CASSQDPISGLYSTDTQYF. The CDR3 coding sequence is TGCGCCAGCAGCCAAGATCCGATCTCGGGACTTTATAGCACAGATACGCAGTATTTT.

This clonotype was found many times. This sequence joins TRBV19 and TRBJ2-7, with 8 bases that match TRBD1. Losses at the gene ends were 4 bases for V and 0 bases for J; bases not matched to a gene: 8. Per the germline V gene, CDR1 is LNHDA and CDR2 is SQIVND (reference sequence). This CDR3 comprises 16 residues. DNA for the CDR3: TGTGCCAGTAGTAGATCAGGGGGCCCTAGCTCCTACGAGCAGTACTTC. The encoded protein is CASSRSGGPSSYEQYF.

This clonotype was counted ten times or more. Here the CDR3 reads CAWSTTGAGGQPQHF. CDR3 in DNA: TGTGCCTGGAGTACTACAGGGGCGGGGGGTCAGCCCCAGCATTTT. The chain is built from TRBV30 and TRBJ1-5, with 7 bases lining up with TRBD1. CDR3 length equals 15 residues. CDR1 and CDR2 from the germline V gene are GTSNPN and SVGIG (reference sequence). Germline trimming cut 2 bases from V and 6 bases from J; bases unmatched to any gene: 10. The variable domain in full, completed from reference TRBV30 and TRBJ1-5, reads SQTIHQWPATLVQPVGSPLSLECTVEGTSNPNLYWYRQAAGRGLQLLFYSVGIGQISSEVPQNLSASRPQDRQFILSSKKLLLSDSGFYLCAWSTTGAGGQPQHFGDGTRLSIL.

This chain connects TRBV19 to TRBJ1-4; no clear D. CDR1 is LNHDA and CDR2 is SQIVND in the germline V gene (reference sequence). This CDR3 spans 10 amino acids. V was trimmed by 8 bases and J by 8 bases, leaving 6 bases between them. The chain's CDR3 is CASGEEKLFF. The CDR3 nucleotides are TGTGCCAGTGGAGAAGAAAAACTGTTTTTT.

This clonotype was seen repeatedly, ten times or more. The V and J genes are TRBV28 and TRBJ1-4; no reliable D call. CDR1 is MDHEN and CDR2 is SYDVKM in the germline V gene. Trimming took off 7 bases at V and 8 bases at J, with 14 bases between the two ends. The CDR3 runs to 13 residues. Written as DNA, the CDR3 is TGTGCCAGCAAGAAGGGCTCTCGAGAAAAACTGTTTTTT. Residues: CASKKGSREKLFF.

This clonotype was seen ten or more times. The chain combines TRBV10-3 with TRBJ2-7; possibly TRBD1 for D (5 bases). The V and J ends lost 3 bases and 5 bases respectively, with 5 bases between them. This CDR3 comprises 11 residues. CDR1 is ENHRY and CDR2 is SYGVKD in the germline V gene. The CDR3 sequence is CAISEGDEQYF. The CDR3 region has the DNA TGTGCCATCAGTGAAGGGGACGAGCAGTACTTC.

This sequence joins TRBV10-3 and TRBJ2-3; TRBD2 matches 11 bases. This CDR3 has 15 amino acids. Germline V gene sequence: CDR1 ENHRY, CDR2 SYGVKD. With 6 bases clipped from V and 6 bases from J, the junction kept 8 bases outside the gene matches. The CDR3 spells CAIRGLAGALDTQYF. In DNA, the CDR3 is TGTGCCATCAGAGGACTAGCGGGCGCCTTGGATACGCAGTATTTT.